This TCR beta chain was sequenced during a study of radiotherapy plus CTLA-4 blockade in lung cancer. About the study: In 18% of patients, objective responses were seen; approximately 30% had disease control.

Germline V CDR1 and CDR2: LNHDA, SQIVND (reference sequence). This CDR3 is built from 18 residues. V lost 3 bases and J lost 5; bases outside the gene matches: 14. Study outcomes and limitations: Early clone dynamics of blood T cells, plus interferon-beta, reportedly predicted response best. In blood, tumor-derived TCR clones expanded after radiotherapy plus ipilimumab.

Details on this clone: What it binds is unknown.

Some clones are missing from TCRdb's copy, which holds only in-frame ones; the method was immunoSEQ multiplex PCR. The sample consists of 95,000 to 150,000 clones, 70% to 90% of them appearing once. The sample in question was peripheral blood, obtained from a patient treated with radiotherapy plus ipilimumab. This clonotype was sampled from a human donor with non-small cell lung cancer that progressed on radiotherapy plus ipilimumab. The chain links TRBV19 to TRBJ2-1; 9 bases match TRBD2. As DNA, the CDR3 is TGTGCCAGTAGTATTAGCGGGAGACGTGTTCTGAGGGACAATGAGCAGTTCTTC. Translated, it gives CASSISGRRVLRDNEQFF.